This TCR beta chain originates from a study of cytomegalovirus exposure and HLA in healthy donors. Germline CDR1 reads SGHVS; CDR2 reads FNYEAQ. The CDR3 has 15 amino acids. V lost 2 bases to trimming and J lost 6 bases; unmatched junction nucleotides: 9. PCR employed 60 Vbeta and 13 Jbeta primers. Methods used by the authors: About 9.9 million shared chains were among around 80 million unique TCR beta chains counted in a later analysis. Method: immunoSEQ multiplex PCR; TCRdb's copy keeps in-frame clones and lacks some. Clone size and the V and J calls come from that table; the DNA yielded D and trimming. Of about 130,000 clones in the sample, under 90% were seen once.

The receptor was isolated from a woman in her thirties or forties in good health and CMV-seronegative. The chain carries TRBV7-6 and TRBJ1-2, with 7 bases that match TRBD1. Sequenced: PBMCs. This CDR3 is CASSLLPGTEDGYTF. The DNA for the CDR3 is TGTGCCAGCAGCTTACTCCCCGGGACAGAGGATGGCTACACCTTC.